The rows below give T cell receptor beta chains drawn from one sample of a study of cytomegalovirus exposure and HLA in healthy donors. TCRdb keeps only in-frame clones here, not all; method: immunoSEQ multiplex PCR. The data show 150,000 to 180,000 clones, with around 81% seen just once and roughly 5.5% held by the top ten. The material sequenced was PBMCs. These receptors were collected from a woman aged 40 to 50 in good health and CMV-seropositive. Each CDR3 is given with its conserved first and last residue. A D gene is named only where the DNA matches it firmly. Not all rows give a size; the values are once, few, many and, for expanded clones, a class.

D	size	V	J	DNA	CDR3
TRBD2	.	TRBV12-5	TRBJ2-7	TGTGCTAGTGGTTTGGGTAGCGGGCCCGAGCAGTACTTC	CASGLGSGPEQYF
TRBD2	.	TRBV27	TRBJ2-1	TGTGCCAGCAGCCCCCCCAGGGAGGGTTTCTATGAGCAGTTCTTC	CASSPPREGFYEQFF
.	.	TRBV4-2	TRBJ1-1	TGTGCCAGCAGCCAAGGAGGAAGGAGGAACACTGAAGCTTTCTTT	CASSQGGRRNTEAFF
TRBD2	.	TRBV6-5	TRBJ2-5	TGTGCCAGCATGGGGGGAGGGATGGAAGGGGAGACCCAGTACTTC	CASMGGGMEGETQYF
.	.	TRBV28	TRBJ2-7	TGTGCCAGCAGTTTGACGGGAGTAAACGAGCAGTACTTC	CASSLTGVNEQYF
TRBD1	few	TRBV11-3	TRBJ1-2	TGTGCCAGCAGCTTAGATCAATCAGGGGGCTATGGCTACACCTTC	CASSLDQSGGYGYTF
.	.	TRBV27	TRBJ2-5	TGTGCCAGCAGTTCCTTCCAGAGGGTAGGGGAGACCCAGTACTTC	CASSSFQRVGETQYF
TRBD2	.	TRBV5-4	TRBJ2-7	TGTGCCAGCAGCTCGTCGGCTAGCGGATCCTACGAGCAGTACTTC	CASSSSASGSYEQYF
.	.	TRBV7-9	TRBJ2-5	TGTGCCAGCATCCCGGTTGGGGGAGGAAAAGAGACCCAGTACTTC	CASIPVGGGKETQYF
TRBD1	.	TRBV19	TRBJ2-7	TGTGCCAGTAGTATAGGTACAGGGGGCTACGAGCAGTACTTC	CASSIGTGGYEQYF
TRBD2	.	TRBV4-2	TRBJ2-3	TGTGCCAGCAGCCGCGGGACTAGCGGAAGCACAGATACGCAGTATTTT	CASSRGTSGSTDTQYF
.	.	TRBV6-5	TRBJ2-1	TGTGCCAGCAAAAATATGGAACTAGGGAATGAGCAGTTCTTC	CASKNMELGNEQFF
TRBD1	.	TRBV25-1	TRBJ1-6	TGTGCCAGCAGAGGGACAGGGGGCAATTCACCCCTCCACTTT	CASRGTGGNSPLHF
.	.	TRBV6-6	TRBJ2-7	TGTGCCAGCAGCCGGGCAGGGGTTACCTACGAGCAGTACTTC	CASSRAGVTYEQYF
TRBD2	.	TRBV5-1	TRBJ2-7	TGCGCCAGCAGGCCCGCCGGGACTAGCGGGGGATTGACCGAGCAGTACTTC	CASRPAGTSGGLTEQYF
TRBD1	.	TRBV19	TRBJ2-7	TGTGCCAGTAGTAACCGGGACAGGCCCCCCTACGAGCAGTACTTC	CASSNRDRPPYEQYF
TRBD2	.	TRBV4-1	TRBJ2-3	TGCGCCAGCAGCCAAGATCTAGCGGGGGACACAGATACGCAGTATTTT	CASSQDLAGDTDTQYF
.	.	TRBV29-1	TRBJ2-2	TGCAGCGTCAGACAAGTCACCGGGGAGCTGTTTTTT	CSVRQVTGELFF
TRBD1	.	TRBV25-1	TRBJ1-2	TGTGCCAGCTGCACTGGGACAGGGAGGTACACCTTC	CASCTGTGRYTF
.	.	TRBV6-6	TRBJ2-1	TGTGCCAGCAGTTACTTAGGAGGTGAGCAGTTCTTC	CASSYLGGEQFF
TRBD1	.	TRBV27	TRBJ1-4	TGTGCCAGCAGTTTATCGATGCAGGGGGTGAGGATGGGGGAAAAACTGTTTTTT	CASSLSMQGVRMGEKLFF
TRBD2	.	TRBV11-3	TRBJ2-7	TGTGCCAGCAGCCAACTACAGGTAGCGGGAGGGCCAGGCGAGCAGTACTTC	CASSQLQVAGGPGEQYF
TRBD2	few	TRBV6-6	TRBJ2-7	TGTGCCAGCAGTTACTGGTTCGGGGGGGGCTACGAGCAGTACTTC	CASSYWFGGGYEQYF
.	.	TRBV9	TRBJ2-7	TGTGCCAGCAGCCCCCAGGAGAGGGAGTACTTC	CASSPQEREYF
TRBD1	.	TRBV28	TRBJ2-7	TGTGCCAGCAGGGCAGACAGGGTGCGCGAGCAGTACTTC	CASRADRVREQYF
.	few	TRBV5-1	TRBJ1-1	TGCGCCAGCAGCTTTAACGGAGGCCTTGAAGCTTTCTTT	CASSFNGGLEAFF
TRBD1	.	TRBV19	TRBJ2-7	TGTGCCAGTAGTCCCAGGACAGGGGGCCAAACCGAGCAGTACTTC	CASSPRTGGQTEQYF
.	.	TRBV10-2	TRBJ1-2	TGCGCCAGCAGTGATGGTCACTTCTATGGCTACACCTTC	CASSDGHFYGYTF
.	few	TRBV6-5	TRBJ2-1	TGTGCCAGCACCAAACCCGGGACTTCGGGGAATGAGCAGTTCTTC	CASTKPGTSGNEQFF
.	few	TRBV9	TRBJ2-3	TGTGCCAGCAGCGGAGGGCCAGCGGGTAACACAGATACGCAGTATTTT	CASSGGPAGNTDTQYF
.	.	TRBV12-5	TRBJ2-1	TGTGCTAGTGGTTTGGCAGAACTAACCTACAATGAGCAGTTCTTC	CASGLAELTYNEQFF
TRBD1	.	TRBV19	TRBJ1-2	TGTGCCAGTAGTCCGGACAGGGGGCGCCTCTGGTATGGCTACACCTTC	CASSPDRGRLWYGYTF